These 22 T cell receptor beta chains came from one sample sequenced in a study of monozygotic twins with inflammatory bowel disease. From its re-call of the 5' RACE reads, TCRdb lists each CDR3 protein once, without DNA. Its table lists about 330,000 distinct CDR3 sequences. Sequenced sample: blood. These receptors were taken from a human donor with ulcerative colitis or Crohn's disease, or a healthy co-twin of an affected twin (not recorded which).

The chain joins TRBV29-1 to TRBJ1-2; no DNA is available, so the TRBD1 call from TCRdb remains unchecked. The CDR3 covers 13 residues. Germline CDR1 is SQVTM and CDR2 is ANQGSEA. The CDR3 sequence: CSVDPGTEYGYTF. The whole variable domain, remainder taken from reference TRBV29-1 and TRBJ1-2, is SAVISQKPSRDICQRGTSLTIQCQVDSQVTMMFWYRQQPGQSLTLIATANQGSEATYESGFVIDKFPISRPNLTFSTLTVSNMSPEDSSIYLCSVDPGTEYGYTFGSGTRLTVV.

The chain combines TRBV4-1 with TRBJ1-2; the D gene TCRdb calls, TRBD1, cannot be checked with no DNA. The germline V gene has CDR1 MGHRA and CDR2 YSYEKL. CDR3 length: 15 residues. This CDR3 is CASRDLTGVLIGYTF.

The chain carries TRBV3-1 and TRBJ1-6. Looked up from germline, CDR1 is LGHDT and CDR2 is YNNKEL (reference sequence). The CDR3 is made up of 12 amino acids. This chain's CDR3 is CASSQDYSPLHF.

The chain carries TRBV4-1 and TRBJ2-6; TCRdb's assignment of TRBD2 cannot be checked, as there is no DNA. This CDR3 is built from 21 residues. Per the germline V gene, CDR1 is MGHRA and CDR2 is YSYEKL. The CDR3 reads CASSRLGLAGVSVAGANVLTF.

The V and J genes are TRBV18 and TRBJ1-6. The CDR3 totals 18 residues. Germline lookup yields CDR1 KGHSH and CDR2 LQKENI. CDR3 protein: CASSPHGPGSSYNSPLHF.

This rearrangement joins TRBV20-1 to TRBJ1-5; the D gene TCRdb calls, TRBD1, cannot be checked with no DNA. The CDR3 has 15 amino acids. The germline V gene encodes CDR1 DFQATT and CDR2 SNEGSKA (reference sequence). CDR3 sequence: CSAILKTGGNQPQHF.

The chain's CDR3 is CASSEGASGRFGFQSPYEQYF. The V call is TRBV10-1, the J call TRBJ2-7; TCRdb calls TRBD2, which cannot be checked without DNA. Germline V CDR1 and CDR2: WNHNN, SYGVQD (reference sequence). The CDR3 has 21 residues.

The rearrangement links TRBV5-6 to TRBJ1-1. The germline CDR1 and CDR2 sequences are SGHDT and YYEEEE. This CDR3 comprises 12 residues. The CDR3 is CASSFGVTEAFF.

The J gene is TRBJ1-5, the V gene TRBV28. CDR1 is MDHEN and CDR2 is SYDVKM in the germline V gene. The CDR3 has 13 amino acids. The CDR3 spells CASITKRNQPQHF. Filled out from reference TRBV28 and TRBJ1-5, the complete variable domain reads DVKVTQSSRYLVKRTGEKVFLECVQDMDHENMFWYRQDPGLGLRLIYFSYDVKMKEKGDIPEGYSVSREKKERFSLILESASTNQTSMYLCASITKRNQPQHFGDGTRLSIL.

The chain employs TRBV28 and TRBJ1-1; there is no DNA to check the TCRdb D call of TRBD1. This CDR3 comprises 15 residues. The germline CDR1 and CDR2 sequences are MDHEN and SYDVKM. CDR3 sequence reads: CASSSGQGMIAEAFF.

The chain links TRBV4-3 to TRBJ1-2; lacking DNA, the TRBD1 call made by TCRdb goes unchecked. Germline loops: CDR1 LGHNA, CDR2 YSLEER. The CDR3 is made up of 16 amino acids. CDR3 amino acids: CASSPLAGAINYGYTF.

The V and J genes are TRBV12-3 or TRBV12-4 and TRBJ1-5. This CDR3 comprises 12 residues. The CDR3 reads CASREGPGPQHF.

The chain has TRBV4-3 and TRBJ2-1; TCRdb calls TRBD2, which cannot be checked without DNA. Germline V lookup: CDR1 LGHNA, CDR2 YSLEER. The CDR3 is 15 amino acids. The CDR3 spells CASSQEGLAYNEQFF.

The genes are TRBV5-1 and TRBJ2-6. Germline CDR1 and CDR2: SGHRS and YFSETQ. This CDR3 spans 15 amino acids. The CDR3 sequence: CASSFRDSGANVLTF.

The chain employs TRBV5-1 and TRBJ2-1; TCRdb names TRBD2, which stays unverified in the absence of DNA. CDR1 and CDR2 (germline): SGHRS, YFSETQ. The CDR3 spans 19 residues. The CDR3 reads CASSSGAHSGTSIYNEQFF.

The J gene is TRBJ1-4, the V gene TRBV27; TCRdb selects TRBD1, and the lack of DNA leaves this call unchecked. There are 15 residues in the CDR3. CDR1 and CDR2 (germline): MNHEY, SMNVEV (reference sequence). CDR3 protein: CASKDRGATNEKLFF.

The V gene is TRBV4-3, the J gene TRBJ1-2. CDR1 and CDR2 from the germline V gene are LGHNA and YSLEER. CDR3 length equals 17 residues. CDR3 amino acids: CASSQEVAFPALYGYTF.

The chain uses TRBV7-6 and TRBJ1-2; the TCRdb D gene call, TRBD1, has no DNA to confirm it. CDR1 is SGHVS, CDR2 FNYEAQ, per germline. The CDR3 runs to 14 residues. The CDR3 sequence: CASSSDRASYGYTF.

The CDR3 is CASSVGTANYGYTF. The V call is TRBV28, the J call TRBJ1-2; the TCRdb call, TRBD1, lacks DNA for checking. The CDR3 consists of 14 residues. From germline, CDR1 is MDHEN and CDR2 SYDVKM.

The chain recombines TRBV20-1 with TRBJ2-1. In germline, CDR1 is DFQATT, CDR2 SNEGSKA (reference sequence). The CDR3 covers 14 residues. The chain's CDR3 is CSVLTESSYNEQFF.

CDR3 protein: CASSVSGGATDTQYF. V gene TRBV11-3 combines with J gene TRBJ2-3; the D call from TCRdb, TRBD2, cannot be confirmed without DNA. This CDR3 is built from 15 residues. Germline V gene sequence: CDR1 SGHNT, CDR2 YENEEA.

The J gene is TRBJ2-5, the V gene TRBV4-1; the TCRdb call, TRBD1, lacks DNA for checking. From germline, CDR1 is MGHRA and CDR2 YSYEKL. This CDR3 is 17 amino acids long. CDR3 in amino acids: CASSQWGGQGREETQYF.